The present T cell receptor beta chain was sequenced within a study of T-cell reconstitution after alpha-beta-depleted transplantation in children. Study conclusions and caveats: TCRbeta diversity was high at day 60 in some patients (a result of surviving recipient T cells and thymic progenitors). As was reported, about two months after transplant, alpha-beta T cells came from several hundred expanded graft clones. T-cell counts and diversity were attributed mostly to newly produced T cells one year after transplant.

This clonotype has a handful of counts. Its antigen remains unidentified. Germline is not matched at one junction end, which may reflect a read error. CDR3 length equals 12 residues. CDR1 is SQVTM, CDR2 ANQGSEA, per germline. For TCRbeta, the library was prepared with unique molecular identifiers. In TCRdb, the PCR reads were re-called with MiXCR into one record per CDR3 protein. The sample holds hundreds of thousands of distinct CDR3 sequences; over 10% are singletons and the top ten take over 2%. This receptor was taken from a male patient aged 10 to 17 who had a stem cell transplant for acute myeloid leukemia, so the T cells may come from the graft donor. This chain uses TRBV29-1 with TRBJ2-3; 7 positions agree with TRBD2. This specimen consisted of PBMCs, mostly from graft donor cells, obtained 360 days after TCRalphabeta/CD19-depleted stem cell transplant. The CDR3 DNA reads as TGCAGCGTTGAAGGGGCCGGGACTAAGGGCGGATTT. Amino acids: CSVEGAGTKGGF.